This T cell receptor beta chain was captured in a study of blood T cells in healthy people across ages. Using a J-beta primer mix together with a sample-barcoded 5' primer, a second PCR was run for about 7 to 12 cycles. The yield of each sample was at least 2.5 million CDR3-containing paired-end reads. TCRdb re-derived calls from the 5' RACE reads in MiXCR, one entry per CDR3 protein. The sample contains about 940,000 distinct CDR3 sequences, around 48% of which appear only once. The CDR3 is 12 residues long. Looked up from germline, CDR1 is MGHRA and CDR2 is YSYEKL. Trimming stripped 3 bases from V and 5 bases from J, with 8 bases between.

This clonotype originated in a man aged 25 to 40 in good health. Input material: blood. J is TRBJ2-7 and V is TRBV4-1, with D uncertain. The CDR3 region has the DNA TGCGCCAGCAGCCAGAGAGACGACGAGCAGTACTTC. Its translation is CASSQRDDEQYF.